This T cell receptor beta chain stems from a study of cytomegalovirus exposure and HLA in healthy donors. Study summary: The 120 or so validation repertoires used a platform that matched the one used for the 666 first-cohort repertoires, as a later analysis reported. Study observations and caveats: The authors listed around 150 TCR beta chains as cytomegalovirus-associated. The TCR clusters that emerged in the first cohort tended, a later analysis found, to co-occur in the approximately 120 validation repertoires.

About this clone: Its antigen is unknown.

The assay was immunoSEQ multiplex PCR, and TCRdb's table has in-frame clones only and misses some. Among about 360,000 clones listed, roughly 88% were seen once. The CDR3 length is 14 residues. Germline V gives CDR1 SGHRS, CDR2 YFSETQ. Trimming shortened V by 0 bases and J by 6 bases, and 10 bases separated the two germline ends. Donors came from a validation cohort of 95 to 150 subjects, distinct from the first 666-subject cohort. The V and J genes are TRBV5-1 and TRBJ2-1, with D hard to call. Material: PBMCs. This TCR derives from a woman between 18 and 30 years old in good health and CMV-seronegative. CDR3 loop: CASSLVRSGNEQFF. CDR3 sequence (DNA): TGCGCCAGCAGCTTGGTGCGGTCTGGCAATGAGCAGTTCTTC.